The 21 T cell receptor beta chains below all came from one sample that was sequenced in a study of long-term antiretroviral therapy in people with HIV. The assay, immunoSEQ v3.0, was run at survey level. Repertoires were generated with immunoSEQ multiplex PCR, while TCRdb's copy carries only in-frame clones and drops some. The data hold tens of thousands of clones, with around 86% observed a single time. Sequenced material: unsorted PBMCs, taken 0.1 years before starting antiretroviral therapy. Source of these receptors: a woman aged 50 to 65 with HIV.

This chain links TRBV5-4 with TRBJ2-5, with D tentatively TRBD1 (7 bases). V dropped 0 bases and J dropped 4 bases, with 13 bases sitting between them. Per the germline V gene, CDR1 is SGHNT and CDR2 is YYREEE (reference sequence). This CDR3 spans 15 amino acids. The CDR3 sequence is CASSLEAGGGETQYF. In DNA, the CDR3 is TGTGCCAGCAGCTTGGAGGCAGGGGGAGGAGAGACCCAGTACTTC.

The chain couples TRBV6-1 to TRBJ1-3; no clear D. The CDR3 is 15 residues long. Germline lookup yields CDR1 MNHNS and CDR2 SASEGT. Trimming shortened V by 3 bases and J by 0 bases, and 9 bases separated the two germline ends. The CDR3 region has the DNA TGTGCCAGCAGTGAGAGGTTAGGCTCTGGAAACACCATATATTTT. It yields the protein CASSERLGSGNTIYF.

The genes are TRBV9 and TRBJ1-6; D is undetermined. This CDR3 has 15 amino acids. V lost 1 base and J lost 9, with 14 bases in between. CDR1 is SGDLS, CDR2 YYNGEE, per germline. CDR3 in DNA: TGTGCCAGCAGCGTATCCCCGGGATATTCTTCACCCCTCCACTTT. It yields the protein CASSVSPGYSSPLHF. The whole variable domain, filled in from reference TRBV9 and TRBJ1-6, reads DSGVTQTPKHLITATGQRVTLRCSPRSGDLSVYWYQQSLDQGLQFLIQYYNGEERAKGNILERFSAQQFPDLHSELNLSSLELGDSALYFCASSVSPGYSSPLHFGNGTRLTVT.

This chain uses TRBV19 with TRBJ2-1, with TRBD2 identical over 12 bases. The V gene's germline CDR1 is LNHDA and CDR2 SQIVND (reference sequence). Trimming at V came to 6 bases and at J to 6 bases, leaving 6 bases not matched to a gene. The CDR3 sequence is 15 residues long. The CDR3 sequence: CASSLAGGPGNEQFF. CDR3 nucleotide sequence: TGTGCCAGTAGCCTAGCGGGGGGGCCTGGCAATGAGCAGTTCTTC. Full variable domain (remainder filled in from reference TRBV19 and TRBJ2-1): DGGITQSPKYLFRKEGQNVTLSCEQNLNHDAMYWYRQDPGQGLRLIYYSQIVNDFQKGDIAEGYSVSREKKESFPLTVTSAQKNPTAFYLCASSLAGGPGNEQFFGPGTRLTVL.

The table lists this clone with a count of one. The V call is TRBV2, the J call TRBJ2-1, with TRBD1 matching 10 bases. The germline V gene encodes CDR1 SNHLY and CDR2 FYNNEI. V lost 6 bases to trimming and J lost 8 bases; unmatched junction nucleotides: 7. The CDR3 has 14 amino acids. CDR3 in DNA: TGTGCCAGCAGGGGGGACAGGGGAGGGTATGAGCAGTTCTTC. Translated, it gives CASRGDRGGYEQFF.

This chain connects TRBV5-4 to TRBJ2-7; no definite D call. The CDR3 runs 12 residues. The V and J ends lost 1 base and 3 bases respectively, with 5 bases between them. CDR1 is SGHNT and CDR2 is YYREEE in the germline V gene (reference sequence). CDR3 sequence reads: CASSLPNYEQYF. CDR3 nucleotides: TGTGCCAGCAGCTTGCCTAACTACGAGCAGTACTTC.

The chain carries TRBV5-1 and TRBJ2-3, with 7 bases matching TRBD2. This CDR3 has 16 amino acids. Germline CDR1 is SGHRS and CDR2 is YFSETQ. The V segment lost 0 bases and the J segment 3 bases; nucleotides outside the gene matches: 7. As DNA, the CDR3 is TGCGCCAGCAGCTTGGGTGTAGCGGGCTTAACAGATACGCAGTATTTT. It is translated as CASSLGVAGLTDTQYF.

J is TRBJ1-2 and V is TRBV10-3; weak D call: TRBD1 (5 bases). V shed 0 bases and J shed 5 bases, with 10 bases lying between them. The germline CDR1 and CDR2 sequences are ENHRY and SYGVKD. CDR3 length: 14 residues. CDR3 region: CAISESTDPYGYTF. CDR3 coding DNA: TGTGCCATCAGTGAGTCGACAGACCCATATGGCTACACCTTC.

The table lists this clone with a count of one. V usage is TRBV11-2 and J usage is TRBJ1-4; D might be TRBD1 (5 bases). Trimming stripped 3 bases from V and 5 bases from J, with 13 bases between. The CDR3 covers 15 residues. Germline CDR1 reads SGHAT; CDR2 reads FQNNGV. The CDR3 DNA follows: TGTGCCAGCAGCTTTGGGGGGACTAGGAATGAAAAACTGTTTTTT. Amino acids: CASSFGGTRNEKLFF.

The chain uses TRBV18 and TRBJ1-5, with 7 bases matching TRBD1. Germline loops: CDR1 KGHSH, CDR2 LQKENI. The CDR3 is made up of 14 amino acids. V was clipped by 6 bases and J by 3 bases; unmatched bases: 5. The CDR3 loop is CASSPTGNNQPQHF. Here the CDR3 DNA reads TGTGCCAGCTCCCCGACAGGGAACAATCAGCCCCAGCATTTT.

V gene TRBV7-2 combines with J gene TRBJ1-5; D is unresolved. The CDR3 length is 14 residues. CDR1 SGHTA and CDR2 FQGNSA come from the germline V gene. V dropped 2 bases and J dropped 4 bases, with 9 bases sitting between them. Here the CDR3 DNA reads TGTGCCAGCAGCTTAACGGGGTGGAATCAGCCCCAGCATTTT. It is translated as CASSLTGWNQPQHF.

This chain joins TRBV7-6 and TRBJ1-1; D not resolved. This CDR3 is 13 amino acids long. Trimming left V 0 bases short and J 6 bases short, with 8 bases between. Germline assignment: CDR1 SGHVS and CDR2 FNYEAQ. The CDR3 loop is CASSLAFAAEAFF. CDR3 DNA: TGTGCCAGCAGCTTAGCTTTTGCAGCTGAAGCTTTCTTT.

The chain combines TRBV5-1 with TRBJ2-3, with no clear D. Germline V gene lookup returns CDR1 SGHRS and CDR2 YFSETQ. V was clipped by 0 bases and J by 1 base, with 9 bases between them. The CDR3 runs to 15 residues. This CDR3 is CASSLDNLGTDTQYF. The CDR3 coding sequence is TGCGCCAGCAGCTTGGATAACCTCGGCACAGATACGCAGTATTTT.

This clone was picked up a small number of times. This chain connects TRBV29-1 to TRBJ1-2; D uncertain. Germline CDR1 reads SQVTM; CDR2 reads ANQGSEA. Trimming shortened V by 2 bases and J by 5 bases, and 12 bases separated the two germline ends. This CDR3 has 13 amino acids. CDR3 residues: CSVERGWKYGYTF. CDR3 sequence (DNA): TGCAGCGTTGAAAGAGGGTGGAAGTATGGCTACACCTTC.

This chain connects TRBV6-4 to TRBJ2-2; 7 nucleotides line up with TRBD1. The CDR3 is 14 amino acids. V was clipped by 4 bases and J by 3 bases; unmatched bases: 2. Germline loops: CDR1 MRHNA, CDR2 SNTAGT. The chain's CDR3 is CASSGQGDTGELFF. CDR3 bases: TGTGCCAGCAGTGGACAGGGCGACACCGGGGAGCTGTTTTTT.

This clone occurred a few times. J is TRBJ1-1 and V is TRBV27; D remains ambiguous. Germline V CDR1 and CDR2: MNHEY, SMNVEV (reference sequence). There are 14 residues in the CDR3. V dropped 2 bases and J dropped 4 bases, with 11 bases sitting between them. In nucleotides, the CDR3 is TGTGCCAGCAGTTTAACGGTCAGCGGCACTGAAGCTTTCTTT. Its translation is CASSLTVSGTEAFF.

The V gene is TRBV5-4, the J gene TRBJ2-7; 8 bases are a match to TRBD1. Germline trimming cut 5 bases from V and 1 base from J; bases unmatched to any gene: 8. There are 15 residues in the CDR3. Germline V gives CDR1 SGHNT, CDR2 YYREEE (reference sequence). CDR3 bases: TGTGCCAGCAGATTGACAGGGGATGGGTCCTACGAGCAGTACTTC. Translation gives CASRLTGDGSYEQYF. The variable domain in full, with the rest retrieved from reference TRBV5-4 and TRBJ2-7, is ETGVTQSPTHLIKTRGQQVTLRCSSQSGHNTVSWYQQALGQGPQFIFQYYREEENGRGNFPPRFSGLQFPNYSSELNVNALELDDSALYLCASRLTGDGSYEQYFGPGTRLTVT.

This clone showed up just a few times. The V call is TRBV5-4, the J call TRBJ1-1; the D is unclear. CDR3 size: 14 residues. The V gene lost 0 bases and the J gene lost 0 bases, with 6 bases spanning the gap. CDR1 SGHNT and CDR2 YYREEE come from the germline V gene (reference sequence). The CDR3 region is CASSLAAMNTEAFF. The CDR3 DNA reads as TGTGCCAGCAGCTTGGCGGCGATGAACACTGAAGCTTTCTTT.

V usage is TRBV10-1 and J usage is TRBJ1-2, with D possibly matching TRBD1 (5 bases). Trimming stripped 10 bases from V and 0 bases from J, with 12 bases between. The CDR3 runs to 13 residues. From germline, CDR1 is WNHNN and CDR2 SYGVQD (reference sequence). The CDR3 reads CATAGASNYGYTF. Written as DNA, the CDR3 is TGCGCCACCGCCGGGGCATCTAACTATGGCTACACCTTC.

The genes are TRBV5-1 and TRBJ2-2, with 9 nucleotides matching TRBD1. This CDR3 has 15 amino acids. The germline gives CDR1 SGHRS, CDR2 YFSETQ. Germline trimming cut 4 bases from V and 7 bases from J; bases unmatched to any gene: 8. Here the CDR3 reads CASSRGDRDYGELFF. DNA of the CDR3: TGCGCCAGCAGCAGGGGGGACAGGGATTACGGGGAGCTGTTTTTT.

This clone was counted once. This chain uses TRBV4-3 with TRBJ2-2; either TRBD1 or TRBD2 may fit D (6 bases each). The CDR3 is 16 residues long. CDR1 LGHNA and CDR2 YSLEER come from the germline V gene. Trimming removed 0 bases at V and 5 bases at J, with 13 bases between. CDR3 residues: CASSQDRGAGTGELFF. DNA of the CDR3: TGCGCCAGCAGCCAAGATAGGGGGGCTGGTACCGGGGAGCTGTTTTTT.